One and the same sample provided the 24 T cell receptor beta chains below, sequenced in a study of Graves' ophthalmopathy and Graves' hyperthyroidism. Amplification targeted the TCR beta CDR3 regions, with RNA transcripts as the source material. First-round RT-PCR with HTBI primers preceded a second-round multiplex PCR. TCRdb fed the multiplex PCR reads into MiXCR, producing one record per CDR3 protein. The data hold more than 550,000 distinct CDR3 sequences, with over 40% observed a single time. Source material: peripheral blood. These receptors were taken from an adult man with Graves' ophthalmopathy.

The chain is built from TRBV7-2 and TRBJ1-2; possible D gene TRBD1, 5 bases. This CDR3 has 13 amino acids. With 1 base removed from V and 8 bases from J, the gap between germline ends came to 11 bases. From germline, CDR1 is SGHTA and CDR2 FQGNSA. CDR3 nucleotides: TGTGCCAGCAGCTTAGGGGGCCCCAGGGGCTACACCTTC. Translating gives CASSLGGPRGYTF.

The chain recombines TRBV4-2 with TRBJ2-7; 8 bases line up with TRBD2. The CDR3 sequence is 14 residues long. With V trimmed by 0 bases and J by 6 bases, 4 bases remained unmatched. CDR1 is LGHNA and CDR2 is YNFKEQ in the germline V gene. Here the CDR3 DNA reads TGTGCCAGCAGCCAAGACGCGGGAGGTGCCGAGCAGTACTTC. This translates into CASSQDAGGAEQYF.

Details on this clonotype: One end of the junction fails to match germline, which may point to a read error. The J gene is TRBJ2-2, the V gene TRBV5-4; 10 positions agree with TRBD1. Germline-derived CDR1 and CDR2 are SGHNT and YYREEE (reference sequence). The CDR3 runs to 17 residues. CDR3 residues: CASSHGTGAANTGELFF. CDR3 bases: TGCGCCAGCAGCCATGGGACAGGGGCCGCGAACACCGGGGAGCTGTTTTTT.

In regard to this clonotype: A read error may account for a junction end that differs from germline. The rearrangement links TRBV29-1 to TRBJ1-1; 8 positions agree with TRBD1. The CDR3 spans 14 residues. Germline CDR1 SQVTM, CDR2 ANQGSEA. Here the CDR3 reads CACSTGTGNTEAFF. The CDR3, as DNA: TGTGCCTGTTCGACCGGGACAGGGAACACTGAAGCTTTCTTT.

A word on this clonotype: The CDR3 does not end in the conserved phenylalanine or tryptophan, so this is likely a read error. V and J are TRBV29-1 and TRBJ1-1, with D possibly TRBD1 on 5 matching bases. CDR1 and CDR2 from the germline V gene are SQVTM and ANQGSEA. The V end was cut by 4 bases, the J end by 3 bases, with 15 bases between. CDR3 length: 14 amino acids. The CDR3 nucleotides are TGCAGCGTTGTTATGCAATCAGGGTACACTGAAGCTTTCCTT. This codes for CSVVMQSGYTEAFL.

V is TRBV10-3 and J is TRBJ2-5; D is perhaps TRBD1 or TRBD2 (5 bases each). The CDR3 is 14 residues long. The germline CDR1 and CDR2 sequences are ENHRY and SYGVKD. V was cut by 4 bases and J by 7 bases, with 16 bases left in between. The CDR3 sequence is CAISGGASSWTQYF. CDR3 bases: TGTGCCATCAGTGGAGGGGCTAGCAGTTGGACCCAGTACTTC.

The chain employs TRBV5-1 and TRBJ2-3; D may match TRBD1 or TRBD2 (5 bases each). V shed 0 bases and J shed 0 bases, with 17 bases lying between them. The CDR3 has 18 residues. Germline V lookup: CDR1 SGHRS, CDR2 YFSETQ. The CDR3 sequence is CASSLAHTGTGSTDTQYF. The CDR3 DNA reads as TGCGCCAGCAGCTTGGCCCATACCGGGACGGGGAGCACAGATACGCAGTATTTT.

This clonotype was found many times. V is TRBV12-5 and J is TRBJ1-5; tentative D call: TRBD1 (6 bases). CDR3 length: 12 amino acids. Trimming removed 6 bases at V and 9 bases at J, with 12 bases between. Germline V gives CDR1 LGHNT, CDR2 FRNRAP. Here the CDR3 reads CASGRQVGPQHF. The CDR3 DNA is TGTGCTAGTGGGCGACAGGTGGGGCCCCAGCATTTT.

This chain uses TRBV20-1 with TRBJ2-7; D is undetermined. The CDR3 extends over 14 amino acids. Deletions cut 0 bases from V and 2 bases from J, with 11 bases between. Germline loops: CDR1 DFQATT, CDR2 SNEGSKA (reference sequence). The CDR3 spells CSARDSGVTYEQYF. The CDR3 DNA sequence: TGCAGTGCTAGAGATTCGGGCGTAACCTACGAGCAGTACTTC.

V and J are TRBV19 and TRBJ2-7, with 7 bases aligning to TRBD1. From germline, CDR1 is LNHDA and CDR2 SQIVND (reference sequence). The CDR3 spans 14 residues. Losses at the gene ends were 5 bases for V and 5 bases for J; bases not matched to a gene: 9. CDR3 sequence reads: CASSSGGQVNEQYF. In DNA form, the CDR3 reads TGTGCCAGTAGTTCTGGAGGACAGGTAAACGAGCAGTACTTC. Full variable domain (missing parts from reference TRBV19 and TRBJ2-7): DGGITQSPKYLFRKEGQNVTLSCEQNLNHDAMYWYRQDPGQGLRLIYYSQIVNDFQKGDIAEGYSVSREKKESFPLTVTSAQKNPTAFYLCASSSGGQVNEQYFGPGTRLTVT.

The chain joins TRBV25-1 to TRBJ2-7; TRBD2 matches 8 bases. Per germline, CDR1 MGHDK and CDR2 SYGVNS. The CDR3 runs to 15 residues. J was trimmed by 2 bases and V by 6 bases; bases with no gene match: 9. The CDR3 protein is CASSPGGVPTYEQYF. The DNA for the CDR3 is TGTGCCAGCAGCCCCGGGGGGGTCCCAACCTACGAGCAGTACTTC.

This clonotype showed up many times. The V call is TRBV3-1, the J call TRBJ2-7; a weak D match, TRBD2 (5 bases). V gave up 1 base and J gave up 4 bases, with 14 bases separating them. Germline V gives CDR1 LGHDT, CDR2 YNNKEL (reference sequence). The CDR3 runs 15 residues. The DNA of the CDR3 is TGTGCCAGCAGCCAAGGTTCCGGAGCGGCGTACGAGCAGTACTTC. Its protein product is CASSQGSGAAYEQYF.

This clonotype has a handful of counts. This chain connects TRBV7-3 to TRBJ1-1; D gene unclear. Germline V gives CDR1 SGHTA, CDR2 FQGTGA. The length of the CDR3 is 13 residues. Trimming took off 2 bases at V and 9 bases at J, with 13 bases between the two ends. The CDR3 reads CASSLDGDTKAFF. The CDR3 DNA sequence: TGTGCCAGCAGCTTAGACGGGGATACAAAAGCTTTCTTT. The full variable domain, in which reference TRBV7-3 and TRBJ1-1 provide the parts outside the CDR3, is GAGVSQTPSNKVTEKGKYVELRCDPISGHTALYWYRQSLGQGPEFLIYFQGTGAADDSGLPNDRFFAVRPEGSVSTLKIQRTERGDSAVYLCASSLDGDTKAFFGQGTRLTVV.

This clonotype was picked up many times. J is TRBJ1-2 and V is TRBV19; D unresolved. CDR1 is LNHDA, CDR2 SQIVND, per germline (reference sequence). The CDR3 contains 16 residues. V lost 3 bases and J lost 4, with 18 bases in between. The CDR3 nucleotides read TGTGCCAGTAGTATTAGGAGTACCCGGAACCTCTATGGCTACACCTTC. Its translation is CASSIRSTRNLYGYTF.

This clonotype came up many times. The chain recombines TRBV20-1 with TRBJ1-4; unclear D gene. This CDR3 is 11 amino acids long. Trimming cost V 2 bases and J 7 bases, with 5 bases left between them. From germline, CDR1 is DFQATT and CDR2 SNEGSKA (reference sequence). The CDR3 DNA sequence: TGCAGTGCTAGATTGCTTGAAAAACTGTTTTTT. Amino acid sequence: CSARLLEKLFF.

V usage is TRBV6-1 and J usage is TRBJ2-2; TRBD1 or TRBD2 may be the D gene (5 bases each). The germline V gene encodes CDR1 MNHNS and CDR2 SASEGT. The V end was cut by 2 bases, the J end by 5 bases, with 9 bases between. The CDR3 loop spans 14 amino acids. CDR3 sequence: CASSERWGTGELFF. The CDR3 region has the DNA TGTGCCAGCAGTGAACGTTGGGGGACCGGGGAGCTGTTTTTT.

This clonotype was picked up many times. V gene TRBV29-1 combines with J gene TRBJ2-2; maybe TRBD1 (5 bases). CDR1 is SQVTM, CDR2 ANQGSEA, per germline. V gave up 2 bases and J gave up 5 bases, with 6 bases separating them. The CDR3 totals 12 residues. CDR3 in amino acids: CSVEKGTGELFF. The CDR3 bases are TGCAGCGTTGAAAAGGGGACCGGGGAGCTGTTTTTT.

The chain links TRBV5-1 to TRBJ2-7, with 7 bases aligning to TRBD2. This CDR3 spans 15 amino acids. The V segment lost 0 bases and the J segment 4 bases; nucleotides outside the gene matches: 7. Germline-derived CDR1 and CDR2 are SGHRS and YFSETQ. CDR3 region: CASSLAGGERYEQYF. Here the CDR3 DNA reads TGCGCCAGCAGCTTGGCGGGAGGAGAAAGGTACGAGCAGTACTTC.

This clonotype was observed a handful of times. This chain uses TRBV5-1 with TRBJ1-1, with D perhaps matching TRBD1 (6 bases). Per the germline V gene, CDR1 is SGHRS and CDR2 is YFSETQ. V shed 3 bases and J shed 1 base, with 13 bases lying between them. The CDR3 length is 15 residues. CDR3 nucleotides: TGCGCCAGCAGCTATGGTCCGGGACAGAACACTGAAGCTTTCTTT. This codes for CASSYGPGQNTEAFF.

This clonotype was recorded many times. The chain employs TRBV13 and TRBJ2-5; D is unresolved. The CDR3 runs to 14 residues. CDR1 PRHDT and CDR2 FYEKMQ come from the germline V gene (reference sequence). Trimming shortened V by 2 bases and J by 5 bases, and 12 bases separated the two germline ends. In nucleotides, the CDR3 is TGTGCCAGCAGCTTACAAGGCGGTGTGGAGACCCAGTACTTC. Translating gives CASSLQGGVETQYF. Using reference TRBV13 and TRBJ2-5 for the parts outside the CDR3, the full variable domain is AAGVIQSPRHLIKEKRETATLKCYPIPRHDTVYWYQQGPGQDPQFLISFYEKMQSDKGSIPDRFSAQQFSDYHSELNMSSLELGDSALYFCASSLQGGVETQYFGPGTRLLVL.

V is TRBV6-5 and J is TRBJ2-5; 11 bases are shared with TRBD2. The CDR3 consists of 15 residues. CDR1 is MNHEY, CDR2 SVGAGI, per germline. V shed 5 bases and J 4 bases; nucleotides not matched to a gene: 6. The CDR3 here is CASSLLAGGSETQYF. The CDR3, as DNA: TGTGCCAGCAGTCTCCTAGCGGGGGGTTCAGAGACCCAGTACTTC.

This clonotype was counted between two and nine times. CDR3 bases: TGTGCCAGCAGCTTAACCCAGCTAGAGACCCAGTACTTC. This encodes CASSLTQLETQYF. The chain joins TRBV7-3 to TRBJ2-5, with D uncertain. This CDR3 region has 13 residues. Looked up from germline, CDR1 is SGHTA and CDR2 is FQGTGA. Trimming left V 0 bases short and J 4 bases short, with 6 bases between.

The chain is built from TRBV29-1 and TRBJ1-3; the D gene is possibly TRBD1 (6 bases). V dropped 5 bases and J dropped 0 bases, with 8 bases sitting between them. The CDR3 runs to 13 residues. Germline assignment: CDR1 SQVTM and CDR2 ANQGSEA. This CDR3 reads CSVTGNSGNTIYF. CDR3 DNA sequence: TGCAGCGTTACAGGGAACTCTGGAAACACCATATATTTT.

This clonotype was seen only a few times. CDR3 loop: CASSPGVFNSPLHF. CDR3 coding DNA: TGTGCCAGCAGTCCCGGGGTATTCAATTCACCCCTCCACTTT. V usage is TRBV28 and J usage is TRBJ1-6; no definite D call. Trimming left V 5 bases short and J 7 bases short, with 12 bases between. The CDR3 contains 14 residues. CDR1 and CDR2 from the germline V gene are MDHEN and SYDVKM.